This T cell receptor (beta chain) was profiled in a study of a mutant IDH1 vaccine in newly diagnosed glioma. Looking at the study overall: Weeks 35 and 47 hosted visits V12 and V13, respectively.

Comments on this clone: Antigen specificity is unknown.

The time point was: week 35, safety follow-up. Topical imiquimod was applied with each vaccine dose, which held 300 ug of mutant IDH1 20-mer peptide. The donor cohort comprised cases of new WHO grade 3 or 4 IDH1-mutant, ATRX-lost astrocytoma. This CDR3 comprises 15 residues. Germline V gives CDR1 KGHSH, CDR2 LQKENI. V gave up 1 base and J gave up 1 base, with 10 bases separating them. Libraries were prepared by immunoSEQ multiplex PCR; TCRdb keeps only in-frame clonotypes and omits some of them. The table lists 40,000 to 50,000 clones, 80% to 90% of them singletons. The clonotype comes from a man aged 35-49 years with glioma. This rearrangement joins TRBV18 to TRBJ1-1; D is unclear. The specimen was PBMCs, collected from a glioma patient whose treatment included an IDH1 peptide vaccine. CDR3 DNA sequence: TGTGCCAGCTCACCACGCGTGAGAGGGAACACTGAAGCTTTCTTT. It is translated as CASSPRVRGNTEAFF.